This T cell receptor beta chain emerged from a study of T cell changes during pregnancy in multiple sclerosis. TCRdb's copy holds only in-frame clones and misses some; the assay was immunoSEQ multiplex PCR. The table records roughly 75,000 clones, more than 85% of them present only once. The TCR was taken from a female donor in good health, enrolled as a control in a pregnancy study. Material: peripheral blood, obtained after pregnancy.

The CDR3: CASITQTAMNTEAFF. The CDR3 DNA reads TGTGCCAGCATCACCCAGACAGCTATGAACACTGAAGCTTTCTTT. V is TRBV28 and J is TRBJ1-1; maybe TRBD1 (5 bases). This CDR3 is 15 amino acids long. Germline CDR1 and CDR2: MDHEN and SYDVKM. The ends were cut back, 7 bases at V and 0 bases at J, with 15 bases in the middle.